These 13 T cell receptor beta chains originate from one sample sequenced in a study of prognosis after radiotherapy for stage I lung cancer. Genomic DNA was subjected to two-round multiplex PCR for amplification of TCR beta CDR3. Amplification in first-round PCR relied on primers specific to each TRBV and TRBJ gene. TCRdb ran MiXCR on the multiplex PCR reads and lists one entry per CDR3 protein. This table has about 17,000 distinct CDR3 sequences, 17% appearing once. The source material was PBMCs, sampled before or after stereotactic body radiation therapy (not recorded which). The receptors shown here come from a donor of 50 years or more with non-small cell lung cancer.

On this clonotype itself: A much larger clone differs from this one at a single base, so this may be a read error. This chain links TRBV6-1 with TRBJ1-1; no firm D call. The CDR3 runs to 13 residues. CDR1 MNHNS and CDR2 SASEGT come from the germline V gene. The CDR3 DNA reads TGTGCCAGCAGTCCCCCCCCGAACACTGAAGCTCTCTTT. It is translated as CASSPPPNTEALF.

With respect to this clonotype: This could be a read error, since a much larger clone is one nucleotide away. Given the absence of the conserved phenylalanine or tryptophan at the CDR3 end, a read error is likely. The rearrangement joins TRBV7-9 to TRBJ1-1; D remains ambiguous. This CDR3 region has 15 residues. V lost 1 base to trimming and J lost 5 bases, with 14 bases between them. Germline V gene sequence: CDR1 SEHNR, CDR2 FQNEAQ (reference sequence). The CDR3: CASSLGSGFITEAFL. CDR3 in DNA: TGTGCCAGCAGCTTAGGTTCAGGATTTATAACTGAAGCTTTCCTT.

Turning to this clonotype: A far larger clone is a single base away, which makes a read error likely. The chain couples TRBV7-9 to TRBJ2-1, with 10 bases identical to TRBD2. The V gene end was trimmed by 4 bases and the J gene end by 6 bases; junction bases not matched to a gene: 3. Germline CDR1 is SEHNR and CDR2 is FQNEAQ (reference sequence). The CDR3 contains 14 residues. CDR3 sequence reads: CASSYSGRLNEQFF. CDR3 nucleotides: TGTGCCAGCAGCTATAGCGGGAGGCTCAATGAGCAGTTCTTC.

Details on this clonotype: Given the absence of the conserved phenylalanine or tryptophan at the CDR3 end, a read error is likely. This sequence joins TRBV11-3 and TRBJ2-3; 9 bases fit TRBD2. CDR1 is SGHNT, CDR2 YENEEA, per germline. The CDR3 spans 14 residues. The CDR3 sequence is CASSLTSGTDTQYL. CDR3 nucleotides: TGTGCCAGTAGCTTAACTAGCGGGACAGATACGCAGTATCTT.

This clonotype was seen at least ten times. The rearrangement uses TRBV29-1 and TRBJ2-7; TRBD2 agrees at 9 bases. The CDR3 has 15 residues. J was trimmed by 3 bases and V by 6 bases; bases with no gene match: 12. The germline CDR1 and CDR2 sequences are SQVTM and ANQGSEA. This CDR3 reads CSVLKLAGVHYEQYF. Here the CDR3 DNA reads TGCAGCGTCCTCAAATTAGCGGGAGTGCACTACGAGCAGTACTTC.

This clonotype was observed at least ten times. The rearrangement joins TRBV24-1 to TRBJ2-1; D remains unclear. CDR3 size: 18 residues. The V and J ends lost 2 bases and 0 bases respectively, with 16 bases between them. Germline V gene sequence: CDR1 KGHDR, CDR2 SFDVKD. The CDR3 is CATSDSRNRFSSYNEQFF. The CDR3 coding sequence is TGTGCCACCAGTGATTCCCGAAACCGATTCAGCTCCTACAATGAGCAGTTCTTC.

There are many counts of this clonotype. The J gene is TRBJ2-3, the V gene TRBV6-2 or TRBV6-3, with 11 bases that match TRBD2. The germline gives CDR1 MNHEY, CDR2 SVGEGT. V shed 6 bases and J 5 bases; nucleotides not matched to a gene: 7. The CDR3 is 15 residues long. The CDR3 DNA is TGTGCCAGCAGCAAACCGGGACTAGCGGTAGATACGCAGTATTTT. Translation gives CASSKPGLAVDTQYF.

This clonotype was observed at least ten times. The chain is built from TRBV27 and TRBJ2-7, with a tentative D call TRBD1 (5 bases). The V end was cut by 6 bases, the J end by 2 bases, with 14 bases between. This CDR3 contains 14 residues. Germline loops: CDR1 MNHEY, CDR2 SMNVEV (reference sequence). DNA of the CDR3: TGTGCCAGCAGCAAAACAGGTCTCCCCTACGAGCAGTACGTC. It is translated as CASSKTGLPYEQYV.

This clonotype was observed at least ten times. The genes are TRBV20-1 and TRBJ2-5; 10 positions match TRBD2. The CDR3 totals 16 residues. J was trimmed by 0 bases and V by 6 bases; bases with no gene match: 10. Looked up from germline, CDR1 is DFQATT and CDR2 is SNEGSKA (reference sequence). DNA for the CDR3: TGCAGTGCAAACGGACTAGCGGAGGGGTACCAAGAGACCCAGTACTTC. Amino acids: CSANGLAEGYQETQYF.

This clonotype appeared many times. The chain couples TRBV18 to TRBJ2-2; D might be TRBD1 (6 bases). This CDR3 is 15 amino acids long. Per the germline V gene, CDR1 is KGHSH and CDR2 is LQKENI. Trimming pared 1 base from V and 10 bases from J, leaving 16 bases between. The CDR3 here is CASSPQQGTSEELFF. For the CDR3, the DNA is TGTGCCAGCTCACCACAACAGGGTACTTCCGAGGAGCTGTTTTTT.

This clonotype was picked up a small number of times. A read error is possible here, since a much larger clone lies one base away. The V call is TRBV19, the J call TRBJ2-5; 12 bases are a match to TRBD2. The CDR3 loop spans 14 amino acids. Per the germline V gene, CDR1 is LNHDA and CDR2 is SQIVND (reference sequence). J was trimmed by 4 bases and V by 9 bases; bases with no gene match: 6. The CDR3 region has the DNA TGTGCCAGCGGACTAGCGGGAAGGTTAGAGACCCAGTACTTC. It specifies CASGLAGRLETQYF.

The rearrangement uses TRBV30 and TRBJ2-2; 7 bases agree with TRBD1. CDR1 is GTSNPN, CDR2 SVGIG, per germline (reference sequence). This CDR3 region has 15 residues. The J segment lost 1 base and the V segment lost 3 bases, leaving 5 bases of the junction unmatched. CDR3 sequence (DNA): TGTGCCTGGAGGGACTGGGACAGGAACACCGGGGAGCTGTTTTTT. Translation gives CAWRDWDRNTGELFF.

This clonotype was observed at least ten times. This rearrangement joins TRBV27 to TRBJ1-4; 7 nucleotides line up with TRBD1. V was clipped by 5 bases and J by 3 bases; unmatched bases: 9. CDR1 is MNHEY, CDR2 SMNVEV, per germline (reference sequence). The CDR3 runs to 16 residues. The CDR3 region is CASSLTGFASNEKLFF. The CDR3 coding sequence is TGTGCCAGCAGTCTGACAGGGTTTGCGTCTAATGAAAAACTGTTTTTT. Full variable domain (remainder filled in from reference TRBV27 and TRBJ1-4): EAQVTQNPRYLITVTGKKLTVTCSQNMNHEYMSWYRQDPGLGLRQIYYSMNVEVTDKGDVPEGYKVSRKEKRNFPLILESPSPNQTSLYFCASSLTGFASNEKLFFGSGTQLSVL.